This TCR beta chain is drawn from a study of cytomegalovirus exposure and HLA in healthy donors (dated by TCRdb to between 2016 and 2019). Looking at the study overall: In an earlier analysis of 587 of the donors, 276 Gb of sequence data and 90 million to 130 million unique TCR beta sequences from 150 million to 200 million T cells were reported. An early release covering some 640 HLA-typed donors comprised about 300 gigabases of sequencing data and about 90 million unique TCR sequences. Of the roughly 400 genotyped donors, 81% were placed in the genetic ancestry cluster associated with self-reported Caucasian donors. The aim of the study was to test whether cataloging public T cell receptors could identify signatures of past pathogen exposure. The T cell repertoires of roughly 660 subjects were profiled by immunosequencing and related to cytomegalovirus serostatus. Along with the approximately 650-subject first cohort, a separate validation cohort of over 90 different subjects was used. To predict cytomegalovirus infection status, the study brought together high-throughput TCR immunosequencing, statistical association of individual TCRs with disease status, and machine learning. A later analysis re-analyzed previously published TCR beta repertoires from 666 donors and added high-resolution HLA genotyping to study TCR occurrence patterns. The later analysis used no new phenotypic data to find candidate immune exposures, relying instead on TCR beta sequences and their occurrence across donors. In an earlier analysis of roughly 600 of the donors, high-throughput TCR beta sequencing was used to judge whether each TCR beta V gene segment behaved as functional or pseudogenic. Alongside the repertoire data, information on donor age, sex, ethnicity and CMV serostatus was compiled. A later genetic analysis took genome-wide SNP genotypes for about three fifths of the 666 donors and used that subset as a discovery cohort. Every repertoire in the discovery cohort had been generated on one and the same sequencing platform. Both class I and class II loci were covered by HLA typing, at four-digit resolution. The number of donors typed differed by locus, with roughly 629-640 for A, B, C, DRB1 and DQB1, around 500 for DQA1, 600 to 610 for DPA1, and under 490 for DPB1. Because of strong linkage in the cohort, roughly five DR-DQ haplotypes were treated as single units for association and clustering. Across some 400 genotyped donors of the cohort, an average of approximately 220,000 unique TCR beta nucleotide sequences per donor were sequenced, and roughly a sixth of those sequences were non-productive.

The study at large found these results: A further reported finding was that TCR beta sequences accurately predicted the HLA-A and HLA-B alleles for most subjects in the first cohort. The classifier was reported to diagnose cytomegalovirus status with high specificity and sensitivity in both the original cohort and the validation cohort. The sequencing pipeline was judged likely to have produced a cluster of highly shared sequence variants as a technical artifact. Immune exposure information for the cohort was limited to CMV serostatus. In a later analysis, the rate of TCR association differed among HLA loci, with DRB1 alleles having the most associated TCRs and HLA-C alleles having the fewest. Linkage disequilibrium might explain the correlated functional status among segregating V segments, but an unknown experimental factor could not be excluded. In a later analysis, around 17,000 TCR beta sequences were associated with specific HLA alleles at a false discovery rate of 0.05. This cohort had only TCR beta chains sequenced, and the lack of alpha or paired-chain data limited which features could be detected. Most TCR sequences were seen in very few donors, while some public TCRs were found in many individuals. A few of the identified cytomegalovirus-associated TCR beta chains were confirmed in vitro to be specific for cytomegalovirus antigens. It was suggested by the authors that the approach could potentially be generalized to other disease states and immunological phenotypes. In a later analysis, several top co-occurrence clusters were reported to appear linked to parvovirus B19, influenza, CMV and Epstein-Barr virus. Because counts were too low, roughly 18 rarely observed V segments, including chromosome 9 orphons, were left out of the earlier analysis of about 500 of the donors. Compared with the approximately 700-donor mean, donors in an Asian-associated ancestry cluster had fewer N-insertions in productive TCRs, according to a later genetic analysis. Because some donors lacked HLA typing at each locus, the association tests relied only on the typed subset. The study listed 150 to 200 TCR beta chains as associated with cytomegalovirus. In an earlier analysis of over 550 of the donors, most TCR beta V segments were observed in productive rearrangements about 90% or about 30% of the time, broadly matching IMGT annotations. Some IMGT-functional V segments, including TRBV6-2 and TRBV6-3, could not be distinguished by the 87-base-pair reads and were therefore excluded. A later genetic analysis associated a missense DCLRE1C variant with V-gene and J-gene trimming of TCR beta chains, and an independent cohort replicated the association. Roughly uniform sequencing depth across donors was assumed in presence/absence analyses, although this assumption may not hold. Assigning TCR associations to individual alleles was difficult when HLA alleles, especially DR and DQ, strongly co-occurred. Compared with equally common non-associated chains, HLA-associated TCR beta chains in a later analysis were more clonally expanded and had lower generation probabilities. In a later analysis, most CMV-associated TCR beta chains were found to appear HLA-restricted, with HLA associations seemingly driven largely by CMV exposure.

Libraries came from the immunoSEQ multiplex PCR assay. The multiplex PCR relied on a mix of 60 forward primers for TCR Vbeta segments and 13 reverse primers for TCR Jbeta segments. Amplification of the CDR3 region of rearranged TCR beta genes was performed with a multiplex PCR assay on genomic DNA. On the Illumina HiSeq System, the amplified TCR beta libraries were sequenced as 87-base-pair reads. In the source study's methods: A later analysis tallied 70 million to 100 million unique TCR beta chains across the approximately 670 repertoires, and approximately 9.9 million of those chains were shared by two or more donors. Raw reads were error-corrected and collapsed into unique sequences by a nearest-neighbor algorithm in which closely related sequences were merged to remove PCR and sequencing errors. V, D and J gene segments were assigned by aligning CDR3 sequences to IMGT reference sequences. Each retained sequence needed at least a six-nucleotide match to both a V gene segment and a J gene segment. A rearrangement counted as productive if the CDR3 had no stop codons and remained in frame with V and J, and every other rearrangement counted as non-productive. CDR3 was defined according to IMGT convention as the region running from the second conserved V-encoded cysteine to the conserved J-encoded phenylalanine. Sequences without an unambiguous match to a single V gene segment were excluded from the earlier analysis of approximately 560 of the donors. An earlier analysis of a few hundred of the donors called V segments functional above 56.7% productive rearrangements and segregating when the between-donor standard deviation exceeded 5%. A statistical classification framework was built for diagnosing cytomegalovirus status from the catalog of TCR beta chain sequences. A later analysis assigned V and J genes by comparing TCR nucleotide sequences with IMGT/GENE-DB human TR gene sequences. In a later analysis, CDR3 sequences and most-parsimonious VDJ recombination scenarios were assigned using the TCRdist pipeline. In a later analysis, each TCR beta chain was defined by its CDR3 amino acid sequence together with its V-gene family, and reads lacking a unique V-gene family were excluded. As a way to deal with suspected cross-contamination and a sequencing artifact, a later analysis dropped approximately 590 nucleotide sequences that were highly shared and had low generation probability. In a later analysis, a clonal expansion index was calculated for each public chain from normalized within-repertoire ranks of inferred template counts. A later analysis computed generation probabilities with a VDJ recombination model fitted to out-of-frame rearrangements, and checked the results against IGoR. A later analysis scored TCR-TCR, TCR-HLA and TCR-CMV co-occurrence with hypergeometric tests, applying a repertoire-size bias correction to TCR pairs. To estimate false discovery rates, a later analysis permuted the HLA or CMV assignments 20 times. In a later analysis, co-occurring TCRs were grouped with DBSCAN, and TCRdist sequence similarity was added when clustering was performed within HLA-allele-positive subsets. Repertoires with fewer than 30,000 or more than 120,000 public chains were left out of co-occurrence clustering, as were a handful of repertoires with anomalous nucleotide sharing. This immuneACCESS table, as held by TCRdb, lists in-frame sequences with V and J called but not all clones. Of the missing ones, under half trace to an unresolved V gene in checked studies; the others have no known cause. For V, J and clone size, that table is used; D and trimming come from the DNA. Across this sample there are about 100,000 clones, with around two thirds seen only once. The ten largest make up around 4% of the sample.

The cohort comprised approximately 700 healthy bone marrow donors. All cohort members were sampled while nominally healthy, although unrecorded immune exposures were likely present. The donor tested CMV seropositive and was one of the 289 seropositive cohort members. A peripheral blood sample was provided by each donor, and peripheral blood mononuclear cells were used for TCR beta sequencing. The Qiagen DNeasy Blood Extraction Kit was used to extract genomic DNA from the blood cell samples. Looking up the germline V gene (reference sequence) yields CDR1 MNHEY and CDR2 SMNVEV. The CDR3 has 15 amino acids, counting the end cysteine and phenylalanine. The kept DNA is CDR3 alone, 45 bases in frame from the first base. V drops 6 bases and J drops 3 bases, leaving 17 bases in between. This clone was counted a single time. Its antigen is not yet known. The record has no base qualities; no much larger clone is one base away.

Sequencing was performed on PBMCs. Recombination linked TRBV27 to TRBJ1-1; the D gene is perhaps TRBD1, on 6 matching bases. The receptor was derived from a young man in good health and CMV-seropositive. The DNA sequence is TGTGCCAGCAGCCGCCCGGGGGGCGCCGACACTGAAGCTTTCTTT. This is translated as CASSRPGGADTEAFF.